This TCR beta chain is drawn from a study of blood T cells in healthy people across ages (dated by TCRdb to the mid-2010s). Broadly, across the study: In model experiments, roughly one uniquely barcoded TCR beta cDNA molecule per two T cells was captured by template switching. Two additional independent replicas of 1 million unique cDNA reads from the same blood draw were analyzed for two donors (one aged 18 to 30 and one aged 80 or older). Donors of different ages were randomly distributed across sequencing lanes to avoid experimental bias. The study measured age-related changes in TCR beta repertoire diversity using deep sequencing normalized with unique cDNA molecular identifiers. The donors were split into four age groups: young (average 16 years), middle-aged (more than 35), aged (roughly 65) and long-lived (roughly 80). Summary of the overall study and its limitations: Estimates of total diversity from one million sequenced T cells were regarded as lower bounds and underestimates. The percentage of naive T cells measured by flow cytometry correlated strongly with observed TCR beta diversity. As age increased, observed TCR beta diversity per million T cells dropped in a roughly linear way, and a significant reduction was already evident by age around 41. Compared with the aged group, the long-lived group had more naive CD4+ T cells, fewer expanded clones and increased TCR diversity, suggesting age selection. Since profiling was done on bulk unsorted PBMCs, naive and antigen-experienced compartments could not be conclusively compared. Donor CMV infection status was unknown, potentially confounding age-related changes in expanded clonotypes.

Reading the germline V gene gives CDR1 SGHAT and CDR2 FQNNGV. The CDR3 sequence holds 11 residues, the cysteine and phenylalanine included. Left in the record is the CDR3 DNA by itself, 33 bases read in frame from the first base. After removal of 5 bases from V and 13 bases from J, the junction retains 4 bases not matched to a gene. As regards this clonotype: There is no known antigen for this receptor. No base quality values were provided; no much bigger clone lies one nucleotide off.

Preparation of the library involved 5' RACE. Instrument on record: Illumina HiSeq 2500. The second PCR ran for about 7 to 11 cycles and used a J-beta primer mix along with a sample-barcoded 5' primer. A unique molecular identifier was introduced onto each TCR beta cDNA molecule by a template-switch 5' adaptor carrying 12 random nucleotides. Each sample yielded at least 3 million CDR3-containing paired-end reads. All of the RNA was converted into first-strand cDNA using the Mint cDNA synthesis kit, with a TRBC-specific oligonucleotide serving as the primer. All cDNA was treated with uracil-DNA glycosylase and then went through a first 18-cycle PCR with the universal primers M1SS and BC2_uni_R. Regarding the original processing steps: Normalization of each sample was performed by random selection of 1 million high-quality reads, each carrying a distinct molecular identifier. Reads sharing molecular identifiers were discarded rather than binned into consensus sequences. MiTCR, set to a Q25 quality threshold and the strictest error-elimination algorithm, was used for CDR3 identification, clonotype clustering and error correction. Lower-bound total TCR beta diversity was estimated with a nonparametric unseen species model using Euler transformation. TCRdb redid the processing of the public reads, applying fastp at Q25 and MiXCR, and retained in-frame beta chains. Each record represents a unique CDR3 protein, reported with the most common genes and DNA among its rows. These V and J calls rely on TCRdb rather than the paper's analysis. The sample table records 1.5 million to 2 million distinct CDR3 sequences; roughly 27% of these occur just once. 7% to 9% of the sample lies in the top ten.

Donors were under 40 systemically healthy Caucasian individuals from Russia aged roughly 6 to 90 years. Each donor gave ten milliliters of peripheral blood, collected into EDTA-treated Vacutainer tubes. Ficoll-Paque density-gradient centrifugation was used to isolate PBMCs, with at least 7 million per sample. Total RNA was extracted from PBMCs with Trizol reagent, with at least 6 micrograms obtained per sample. Naive CD45RAhigh/CD27high T cell percentages were measured by flow cytometry on a PBMC aliquot from every donor. The TCR comes from a woman in her twenties or thirties in good health. The rearranged chain carries TRBV11-2 and TRBJ2-1; the junction holds 8 bases that match TRBD1. The sequenced sample consisted of blood. The CDR3 has the sequence CASSKGQGQFF. The nucleotide sequence is given as TGTGCCAGCAGCAAAGGACAGGGACAGTTCTTC.